One T cell receptor (beta chain) is described in this entry. Its specificity is not known. The sample comes from a study of T cell repertoires in cytomegalovirus infection. TCRdb fed the reads into MiXCR, producing one record per CDR3 protein. The sample has hundreds of thousands of distinct CDR3 sequences; more than 30% are singletons. V was clipped by 6 bases and J by 2 bases; unmatched bases: 8. Germline V CDR1 and CDR2: DFQATT, SNEGSKA (reference sequence). The CDR3 is made up of 15 amino acids. Specimen: cultured PBMCs, collected from culture after CMV antigen stimulation. The V and J genes are TRBV20-1 and TRBJ2-1; 9 positions match TRBD1. This TCR was recovered from a human donor in good health (CMV status not recorded). Some clones in this sample may be carry-over from other donors' samples. The CDR3: CSAPGTGTPYNEQFF. The CDR3, as DNA: TGCAGTGCCCCGGGGACAGGGACGCCCTACAATGAGCAGTTCTTC.